The T cell receptor beta chain described here comes from a study of T-cell memory formation after mild COVID-19. Study in general: Largely, TCR clusters stayed within a single donor.

TCR alpha and TCR beta cDNA libraries carrying sample barcodes and UMIs were produced by 5'RACE using constant-segment primers. One entry per CDR3 protein, called by TCRdb with MiXCR from the 5' RACE reads. The sample has about 350,000 distinct CDR3 sequences; under 25% are singletons. Points from the study as a whole: In pre-infection memory, a portion of responding clones appeared, which suggested that cross-reactive memory joined. Clones shrinking from day 15 to 85 showed even CD4/CD8 mixes; later expanders tilted CD4+.

Only a few counts were recorded for this clonotype. The antigen remains unidentified. This CDR3 contains 15 residues. Germline V gene data show CDR1 as MGHRA and CDR2 as YSYEKL. The germline V and J ends were trimmed by 1 base and 10 bases, with 17 bases remaining between them. The chain couples TRBV4-1 to TRBJ1-5; D unclear. Input material: PBMCs or a T cell subset sorted from them (not recorded which). The receptor's source is a man in his late teens or twenties who had mild COVID-19 (a few samples of this study predate the infection). Cell type and time point are not known. Here the CDR3 reads CASSQGAAPAYPQHF. CDR3 nucleotide sequence: TGCGCCAGCAGCCAAGGTGCGGCGCCCGCATATCCCCAGCATTTT.